In this sample, the clone carrying this T cell receptor beta chain turned up many times. Its antigen is as yet unknown. The sample is drawn from a study of early T cells in non-severe SARS-CoV-2 infection. In the study overall: Sequenced bulk RNA came from whole blood that was unsorted, and chains were unpaired.

Study-level results: Database matching using VDJdb favored anti-spike CD8 responses, with private and CD4 specificities left missing.

This CDR3 is 14 amino acids long. Trimming took 1 base from V and 5 from J, leaving 11 bases between them. CDR1 and CDR2 from the germline V gene are LNHDA and SQIVND (reference sequence). Unique molecular identifiers were added to individual cDNA molecules. TCRdb called the 5' RACE reads again in MiXCR, with one record for every CDR3 protein. This table holds 29,000 or so distinct CDR3 sequences, approximately 4.8% found once. The V call is TRBV19, the J call TRBJ2-5; D gene unclear. Input material: whole blood. This TCR was recovered from an adult who was a healthcare worker with PCR-confirmed SARS-CoV-2 infection or an uninfected control (not recorded which). The CDR3 sequence: CASSIGLGLETQYF. The CDR3 DNA reads as TGTGCCAGTAGTATAGGACTTGGTTTGGAGACCCAGTACTTC.